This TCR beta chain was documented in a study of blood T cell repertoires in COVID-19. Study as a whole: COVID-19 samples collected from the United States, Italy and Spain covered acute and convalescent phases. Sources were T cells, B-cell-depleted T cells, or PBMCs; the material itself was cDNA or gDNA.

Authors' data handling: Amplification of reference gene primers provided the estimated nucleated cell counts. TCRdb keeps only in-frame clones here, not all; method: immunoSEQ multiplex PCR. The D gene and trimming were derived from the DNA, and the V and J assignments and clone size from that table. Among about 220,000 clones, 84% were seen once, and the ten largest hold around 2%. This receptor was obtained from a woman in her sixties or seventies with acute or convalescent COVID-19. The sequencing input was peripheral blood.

CDR3 sequence reads: CASSPGGGRQETQYF. CDR3 nucleotide sequence: TGTGCCAGCAGCCCCGGGGGGGGTCGACAAGAGACCCAGTACTTC. This chain joins TRBV3-1 (or the pseudogene TRBV3-2) and TRBJ2-5; 8 bases are a match to TRBD2. Germline assignment: CDR1 LGHDT and CDR2 YNNKEL (reference sequence). The trim removed 4 bases at V and 2 bases at J, leaving 6 bases unmatched. This CDR3 region has 15 residues.